Listed here are 20 T cell receptor beta chains from one sample, sequenced in a study of T-cell reconstitution after alpha-beta-depleted transplantation in children (dated by TCRdb to the mid-2010s). Overall results and qualifications from the work: Over the following months the frequencies of hyperexpanded clones went down, and after one year T-cell counts and TCRbeta diversity were mostly credited to newly produced T cells.

The protocol used for the library was PCR. Data came from an Illumina HiSeq 2500. To normalize quantification of the TCRbeta repertoire, the TCR libraries were built with molecular barcoding that relied on unique molecular identifiers. TCRdb reprocessing: public reads trimmed at Q25 with fastp, clones called with MiXCR, in-frame beta chains kept. Rows are combined by CDR3 protein, so each entry shows the most common genes and DNA. The sample data list about 300,000 distinct CDR3 sequences, and around 7.1% of these were observed just once. The ten largest clones represent approximately 9.6% of the sample. The treatment or condition label, as the study defines it: allogeneic hematopoietic cell transplantation with graft depleted of TCRalphabeta T cells and CD19 B cells. Their specific antigens are unknown. The material sequenced was peripheral blood, taken 360 days after TCRalphabeta/CD19-depleted stem cell transplant. Source of these receptors: a female patient aged 2 to 10 who had a stem cell transplant for Fanconi anemia, so the T cells may come from the graft donor.

This clonotype has a handful of counts. The chain couples TRBV6-1 to TRBJ1-6; possibly TRBD1 for D (5 bases). V lost 2 bases and J 8 bases, leaving 19 bases between the germline ends. The CDR3 spans 17 residues. Germline CDR1 reads MNHNS; CDR2 reads SASEGT. CDR3 DNA: TGTGCCAGCAGTGAACCTCTCTTGTGGGGGAGGGATTCACCCCTCCACTTT. This translates into CASSEPLLWGRDSPLHF.

This clonotype was recorded many times. The chain is built from TRBV13 and TRBJ2-7; the D is unclear. Deletions cut 2 bases from V and 3 bases from J, with 5 bases between. The germline V gene has CDR1 PRHDT and CDR2 FYEKMQ (reference sequence). The CDR3 is 12 amino acids. CDR3 sequence: CASSLLGYEQYF. The CDR3, as DNA: TGTGCCAGCAGCTTACTGGGCTACGAGCAGTACTTC.

The chain recombines TRBV3-1 with TRBJ1-5; D not resolved. The V gene's germline CDR1 is LGHDT and CDR2 YNNKEL (reference sequence). Trimming pared 0 bases from V and 6 bases from J, leaving 12 bases between. This CDR3 is 15 amino acids long. For the CDR3, the DNA is TGTGCCAGCAGCCAAGAGGTCCCATTCACTCAGCCCCAGCATTTT. It yields the protein CASSQEVPFTQPQHF.

This clonotype was detected a few times. The chain employs TRBV6-1 and TRBJ2-7; 10 nucleotides match TRBD1. The ends lost 7 bases at V and 0 bases at J; junction bases unmatched: 12. The CDR3 extends over 17 amino acids. Germline CDR1 is MNHNS and CDR2 is SASEGT. The CDR3 DNA follows: TGTGCCAGCACCGCAGCAGGGACAGGGGCCTTCTCCTACGAGCAGTACTTC. This gives the protein CASTAAGTGAFSYEQYF.

In its sample, this clonotype was seen many times. This sequence joins TRBV20-1 and TRBJ2-1; 12 nucleotides match TRBD2. Germline loops: CDR1 DFQATT, CDR2 SNEGSKA (reference sequence). Losses at the gene ends were 2 bases for V and 4 bases for J; bases not matched to a gene: 3. The CDR3 sequence is 15 residues long. CDR3 sequence (DNA): TGCAGTGCTAGACGAACTAGCGGGAGGTACAATGAGCAGTTCTTC. Its protein product is CSARRTSGRYNEQFF.

Of note for this clonotype: One base away lies a much larger clone, so this may be a sequencing read error. This chain links TRBV6-4 with TRBJ2-2; possible D gene TRBD2, 5 bases. The germline V gene has CDR1 MRHNA and CDR2 SNTAGT. This CDR3 contains 15 residues. The CDR3 is CATKAYFLSDGELYF. In DNA form, the CDR3 reads TGTGCCACCAAGGCCTACTTTTTGTCGGACGGGGAGCTGTATTTT.

The CDR3 spells CASSPRQGAREQYF. The DNA of the CDR3 is TGTGCCAGCAGCCCCAGACAGGGGGCAAGGGAGCAGTACTTC. The chain is built from TRBV5-5 and TRBJ2-7, with 10 bases that match TRBD1. In germline, CDR1 is SGHKS, CDR2 YYEKEE (reference sequence). The CDR3 sequence is 14 residues long. Trimming removed 4 bases from V and 7 bases from J; junction bases left unmatched: 8.

The chain recombines TRBV6-5 with TRBJ2-7; the match to TRBD2 covers 9 bases. The CDR3 covers 16 residues. After removal of 2 bases from V and 1 base from J, the junction contained 6 bases not matched to a gene. The germline CDR1 and CDR2 sequences are MNHEY and SVGAGI. CDR3 in amino acids: CASSYLSSGKSYEQYF. CDR3 bases: TGTGCCAGCAGTTACCTATCTAGCGGGAAGTCCTACGAGCAGTACTTC.

J is TRBJ2-7 and V is TRBV6-2 or TRBV6-3; TRBD1 agrees at 7 bases. Germline V lookup: CDR1 MNHEY, CDR2 SVGEGT. The CDR3 sequence is 18 residues long. Trimming removed 11 bases from V and 3 bases from J; junction bases left unmatched: 25. CDR3 loop: CAFSSSITRGSYNYEQYF. CDR3 DNA: TGTGCCTTCAGTTCCTCGATTACCAGGGGGTCCTACAACTACGAGCAGTACTTC.

There are many counts of this clonotype. This chain uses TRBV3-1 with TRBJ2-7, with TRBD1 identical over 9 bases. The CDR3 is 14 amino acids. The trim removed 5 bases at V and 4 bases at J, leaving 6 bases unmatched. Germline V CDR1 and CDR2: LGHDT, YNNKEL (reference sequence). The CDR3 DNA reads as TGTGCCAGCAGCTCTACGGACAGGGGATACGAGCAGTACTTC. It is translated as CASSSTDRGYEQYF.

The rearrangement joins TRBV7-9 to TRBJ2-3; 9 bases are shared with TRBD1. Trimming cost V 7 bases and J 0 bases; bases outside gene matches: 8. The CDR3 is 16 residues long. CDR1 and CDR2 (germline): SEHNR, FQNEAQ (reference sequence). CDR3 loop: CASNPLGQGSTDTQYF. The CDR3 DNA is TGTGCCAGCAACCCTTTGGGACAGGGTAGCACAGATACGCAGTATTTT.

The table lists this clonotype with many counts. This chain connects TRBV10-3 to TRBJ2-3; D call uncertain. The germline V gene encodes CDR1 ENHRY and CDR2 SYGVKD. Deletions cut 5 bases from V and 6 bases from J, with 12 bases between. The CDR3 sequence is 13 residues long. The CDR3 region has the DNA TGTGCCATCAGTTCCCCGACCCCTGATACGCAGTATTTT. Protein sequence: CAISSPTPDTQYF.

This clonotype has at least ten counts. The V and J genes are TRBV5-1 and TRBJ2-7; 7 nucleotides align to TRBD1. V was pared by 2 bases and J by 3 bases, with 5 bases of the junction left unmatched. Germline CDR1 and CDR2: SGHRS and YFSETQ. There are 14 residues in the CDR3. The CDR3 is CASSLSQGLYEQYF. The CDR3 DNA reads as TGCGCCAGCAGCTTATCACAGGGGCTCTACGAGCAGTACTTC.

This clonotype turned up a few times. The rearrangement uses TRBV4-3 and TRBJ1-2; D ambiguous. The germline V gene has CDR1 LGHNA and CDR2 YSLEER. The CDR3 has 15 residues. The V end lost 4 bases, the J end lost 5 bases, and 17 bases lay between the germline ends. The CDR3 nucleotides read TGCGCCAGCAGCCCCTCAGTCCGGACGCTGTATGGCTACACCTTC. The encoded protein is CASSPSVRTLYGYTF.

This clonotype was found many times. This chain links TRBV12-3 or TRBV12-4 with TRBJ1-3; D gene uncertain. The CDR3 spans 13 residues. V was trimmed by 6 bases and J by 1 base, leaving 7 bases between them. The CDR3 sequence is CASRGRSGNTIYF. As DNA, the CDR3 is TGTGCCAGCAGGGGAAGGTCTGGAAACACCATATATTTT.

This clonotype was recorded at least ten times. The chain couples TRBV6-5 to TRBJ1-1, with 10 nucleotides matching TRBD1. Germline CDR1 reads MNHEY; CDR2 reads SVGAGI. The CDR3 extends over 14 amino acids. J was trimmed by 1 base and V by 6 bases; bases with no gene match: 2. This CDR3 is CASRRQGANTEAFF. CDR3 DNA: TGTGCCAGCAGGAGACAGGGGGCGAACACTGAAGCTTTCTTT.

This clonotype has more than one count but fewer than ten. V usage is TRBV28 and J usage is TRBJ1-2; D perhaps matches TRBD1 (6 bases). This CDR3 contains 14 residues. The germline V gene encodes CDR1 MDHEN and CDR2 SYDVKM. Trimming took 3 bases from V and 3 from J, leaving 11 bases between them. DNA for the CDR3: TGTGCCAGCAGTTTCAGGGGCAGCGACTATGGCTACACCTTC. This codes for CASSFRGSDYGYTF.

This clonotype was recorded a few times. The chain's CDR3 is CASSQESLLAGDTDTQYF. The CDR3 DNA reads TGTGCCAGCAGCCAAGAATCCCTTCTGGCGGGAGACACAGATACGCAGTATTTT. J is TRBJ2-3 and V is TRBV3-1, with TRBD2 matching over 7 bases. Germline V gives CDR1 LGHDT, CDR2 YNNKEL (reference sequence). CDR3 length: 18 amino acids. V dropped 0 bases and J dropped 2; count of bases not matched to a gene: 11.

This clonotype has ten or more counts. The chain links TRBV4-2 to TRBJ2-3; 9 bases are shared with TRBD1. Germline V gene data show CDR1 as LGHNA and CDR2 as YNFKEQ. This CDR3 is built from 16 residues. V lost 3 bases and J lost 2; bases outside the gene matches: 6. In DNA, the CDR3 is TGTGCCAGCAGCCAGCAGGACAGGGGTACCACAGATACGCAGTATTTT. Protein: CASSQQDRGTTDTQYF.

The chain combines TRBV4-3 with TRBJ2-3; D is uncertain. The CDR3 sequence is 14 residues long. Per the germline V gene, CDR1 is LGHNA and CDR2 is YSLEER. V gave up 0 bases and J gave up 12 bases, with 16 bases separating them. The CDR3 sequence is CASSQDLYRRKQYF. For the CDR3, the DNA is TGCGCCAGCAGCCAAGACCTTTACCGACGGAAACAGTATTTT.